The 32 T cell receptor beta chains reported below all come from one sample, sequenced in a study of PD-L1 blockade in urothelial cancer. The time point was: pretreatment peripheral blood. Sequenced by immunoSEQ multiplex PCR; TCRdb stores in-frame clones only, minus some. The repertoire holds roughly 40,000 clones, approximately 89% seen once, with around 11% in the top ten. The sequencing here drew on PBMCs, taken around atezolizumab (anti-PD-L1) treatment. All receptors derive from a woman in her sixties with urothelial cancer.

This chain joins TRBV5-6 and TRBJ2-7; possibly TRBD1 for D (6 bases). CDR3 length: 14 amino acids. V shed 4 bases and J shed 0 bases, with 11 bases lying between them. Germline V gene lookup returns CDR1 SGHDT and CDR2 YYEEEE. CDR3 residues: CASSETGFSYEQYF. The DNA of the CDR3 is TGTGCCAGCAGCGAAACAGGGTTCTCCTACGAGCAGTACTTC.

The chain uses TRBV19 and TRBJ1-5; D may be TRBD1 (5 bases). V gave up 3 bases and J gave up 3 bases, with 12 bases separating them. Looked up from germline, CDR1 is LNHDA and CDR2 is SQIVND (reference sequence). This CDR3 comprises 15 residues. This CDR3 is CASSMFLQVNQPQHF. The CDR3 DNA sequence: TGTGCCAGTAGTATGTTTCTACAGGTCAATCAGCCCCAGCATTTT.

The chain joins TRBV7-8 to TRBJ1-3; D is ambiguous. Trimming shortened V by 2 bases and J by 2 bases, and 13 bases separated the two germline ends. Germline CDR1 is SGHVS and CDR2 is FQNEAQ. The CDR3 is made up of 16 amino acids. The CDR3 sequence is CASSLSRAGAGNTIYF. The CDR3 nucleotides are TGTGCCAGCAGCTTAAGCCGGGCGGGAGCTGGAAACACCATATATTTT.

V usage is TRBV7-8 and J usage is TRBJ1-2; TRBD1 matches at 9 bases. Per the germline V gene, CDR1 is SGHVS and CDR2 is FQNEAQ. The V gene end was trimmed by 1 base and the J gene end by 4 bases; junction bases not matched to a gene: 13. The CDR3 is 18 residues long. Here the CDR3 DNA reads TGTGCCAGCAGCTTAGGTCCCCGGACAGGGGTCGGATTCTATGGCTACACCTTC. Its protein is CASSLGPRTGVGFYGYTF.

The gene calls are TRBV10-3 and TRBJ2-1, with TRBD2 matching 11 bases. Trimming removed 6 bases from V and 5 bases from J; junction bases left unmatched: 6. This CDR3 comprises 15 residues. Germline CDR1 reads ENHRY; CDR2 reads SYGVKD. The CDR3 loop is CAIRTGTSGHNEQFF. The DNA of the CDR3 is TGTGCCATCAGAACCGGGACTAGCGGACACAATGAGCAGTTCTTC.

The rearrangement joins TRBV5-1 to TRBJ1-1, with unresolved D. The germline CDR1 and CDR2 sequences are SGHRS and YFSETQ. CDR3 length: 13 residues. V shed 4 bases and J shed 3 bases, with 10 bases lying between them. The CDR3 spells CASSPERDTEAFF. In DNA, the CDR3 is TGCGCCAGCAGCCCCGAGCGGGACACTGAAGCTTTCTTT.

The rearrangement links TRBV28 to TRBJ2-7; a possible D gene is TRBD1 (6 bases). Germline CDR1 MDHEN, CDR2 SYDVKM. V shed 6 bases and J shed 0 bases, with 15 bases lying between them. The CDR3 extends over 15 amino acids. The CDR3: CASSPRGSTSYEQYF. CDR3 sequence (DNA): TGTGCCAGCAGCCCAAGGGGGTCTACCTCCTACGAGCAGTACTTC.

The chain joins TRBV6-1 to TRBJ1-1; 11 bases are shared with TRBD1. The germline gives CDR1 MNHNS, CDR2 SASEGT. The CDR3 sequence is 14 residues long. J gave up 5 bases and V 5 bases, and 4 bases lay outside the gene matches. This chain's CDR3 is CASSRTGGRTEAFF. The CDR3 DNA follows: TGTGCCAGCAGTCGGACAGGGGGCCGGACTGAAGCTTTCTTT.

The chain uses TRBV10-3 and TRBJ2-1, with TRBD2 identical over 11 bases. Germline V gene sequence: CDR1 ENHRY, CDR2 SYGVKD. This CDR3 region has 13 residues. V gave up 5 bases and J gave up 10 bases; unmatched junction bases: 4. The CDR3 spells CAISTSGSDEQFF. As DNA, the CDR3 is TGTGCCATCAGTACTAGCGGGAGCGACGAGCAGTTCTTC.

This chain joins TRBV15 and TRBJ1-2, with D uncertain. Trimming left V 2 bases short and J 7 bases short, with 8 bases between. CDR3 length equals 12 residues. Germline CDR1 LNHNV, CDR2 YYDKDF (reference sequence). CDR3 DNA sequence: TGTGCCACCAGCAGATCCCCGGGTGGCTACACCTTC. As protein: CATSRSPGGYTF.

This clone has a single count. The V and J genes are TRBV7-2 and TRBJ2-4; maybe TRBD2 (5 bases). V lost 4 bases and J lost 0, with 13 bases in between. The CDR3 totals 16 residues. Germline V gives CDR1 SGHTA, CDR2 FQGNSA. The CDR3 nucleotides read TGTGCCAGCAGCTCCCAGAGCGGACTAGCCAAAAACATTCAGTACTTC. Residues: CASSSQSGLAKNIQYF.

The chain has TRBV5-1 and TRBJ2-2; the D is unclear. Trimming removed 4 bases from V and 4 bases from J, with 11 bases in between. The CDR3 contains 14 residues. Germline V gives CDR1 SGHRS, CDR2 YFSETQ. The CDR3 sequence: CASSQPRSTGELFF. The CDR3 nucleotides read TGCGCCAGCAGCCAACCTAGGTCCACCGGGGAGCTGTTTTTT.

This sequence joins TRBV27 and TRBJ2-2, with D tentatively TRBD2 (5 bases). Germline assignment: CDR1 MNHEY and CDR2 SMNVEV (reference sequence). Between the trimmed V and J ends, which lost 2 bases and 1 base, there was a span of 8 bases. The CDR3 length is 15 residues. The CDR3 loop reads CASSLRERNTGELFF. DNA for the CDR3: TGTGCCAGCAGTTTAAGGGAGCGGAACACCGGGGAGCTGTTTTTT.

The chain carries TRBV4-1 and TRBJ2-1; no clear D. CDR1 and CDR2 from the germline V gene are MGHRA and YSYEKL. The CDR3 length is 14 residues. The ends were cut back, 7 bases at V and 0 bases at J, with 10 bases in the middle. CDR3 protein: CASKRAFSYNEQFF. For the CDR3, the DNA is TGCGCCAGCAAGAGAGCTTTCTCCTACAATGAGCAGTTCTTC.

Only a few counts were recorded for this clone. The V gene is TRBV10-3, the J gene TRBJ1-2, with D unresolved. This CDR3 comprises 12 residues. The germline gives CDR1 ENHRY, CDR2 SYGVKD. V lost 7 bases and J lost 0, with 6 bases in between. The CDR3 DNA is TGTGCCATCAACGGAGCTAACTATGGCTACACCTTC. Protein product: CAINGANYGYTF.

The J gene is TRBJ1-4, the V gene TRBV5-4; 9 nucleotides line up with TRBD1. The CDR3 runs 18 residues. V was clipped by 3 bases and J by 0 bases; unmatched bases: 9. Germline lookup yields CDR1 SGHNT and CDR2 YYREEE (reference sequence). In nucleotides, the CDR3 is TGTGCCAGCAGCTCAACAGGGGGCGCCGGTGCAACTAATGAAAAACTGTTTTTT. Its translation is CASSSTGGAGATNEKLFF.

The V gene is TRBV9, the J gene TRBJ2-3; D remains ambiguous. CDR1 is SGDLS, CDR2 YYNGEE, per germline. CDR3 length equals 13 residues. V was trimmed by 3 bases and J by 0 bases, leaving 5 bases between them. CDR3 protein: CASSGTSTDTQYF. In DNA form, the CDR3 reads TGTGCCAGCAGCGGCACTAGCACAGATACGCAGTATTTT.

The chain couples TRBV11-2 to TRBJ2-7, with 7 nucleotides matching TRBD1. This CDR3 is built from 15 residues. V gave up 5 bases and J gave up 3 bases; unmatched junction bases: 10. Germline V CDR1 and CDR2: SGHAT, FQNNGV. The CDR3 DNA sequence: TGTGCCAGCAGCAACCGGGACAGCCTATACTACGAGCAGTACTTC. It specifies CASSNRDSLYYEQYF.

This clone came up once. The chain couples TRBV27 to TRBJ2-7; 7 bases agree with TRBD1. The CDR3 consists of 15 residues. Germline assignment: CDR1 MNHEY and CDR2 SMNVEV (reference sequence). Trimming at V came to 5 bases and at J to 3 bases, leaving 10 bases not matched to a gene. CDR3 nucleotides: TGTGCCAGCAGTCCACAGGGGTTCGATTTCTACGAGCAGTACTTC. It encodes CASSPQGFDFYEQYF.

The chain couples TRBV2 to TRBJ2-1, with 13 bases that match TRBD2. This CDR3 has 14 amino acids. The germline V gene has CDR1 SNHLY and CDR2 FYNNEI. V dropped 6 bases and J dropped 12; count of bases not matched to a gene: 8. The DNA for the CDR3 is TGTGCCAGCAGAGGACTAGCGGGAGTAAATAGGCAGTTCTTC. This gives the protein CASRGLAGVNRQFF.

The V call is TRBV10-2, the J call TRBJ2-5, with 8 bases aligning to TRBD1. Germline assignment: CDR1 WSHSY and CDR2 SAAADI. V was pared by 6 bases and J by 5 bases, with 5 bases of the junction left unmatched. The CDR3 covers 13 residues. CDR3 region: CASSRGLGETQYF. CDR3 DNA sequence: TGCGCCAGCAGCAGGGGGCTCGGTGAGACCCAGTACTTC.

The CDR3 loop reads CASSQVLGVGSNQPQHF. CDR3 DNA: TGTGCCAGCAGCCAAGTGTTAGGGGTTGGTAGCAATCAGCCCCAGCATTTT. The rearrangement uses TRBV4-2 and TRBJ1-5; perhaps TRBD1 as D (5 bases). The length of the CDR3 is 17 residues. The germline CDR1 and CDR2 sequences are LGHNA and YNFKEQ. V was cut by 1 base and J by 0 bases, with 13 bases left in between.

The chain is built from TRBV29-1 and TRBJ2-1, with D maybe TRBD2 (6 bases). V lost 4 bases and J 1 base, leaving 11 bases between the germline ends. Germline CDR1 reads SQVTM; CDR2 reads ANQGSEA. The CDR3 loop spans 14 amino acids. CDR3 nucleotide sequence: TGCAGCGTTGCGGACGGGAGATCCTACAATGAGCAGTTCTTC. Its translation: CSVADGRSYNEQFF.

This clone was seen only a few times. The chain has TRBV19 and TRBJ1-2; D possibly corresponds to TRBD1 (5 bases). This CDR3 has 13 amino acids. Germline values: CDR1 LNHDA, CDR2 SQIVND (reference sequence). Trimming removed 3 bases at V and 2 bases at J, with 7 bases between. Here the CDR3 reads CASSISGNYGYTF. In DNA form, the CDR3 reads TGTGCCAGTAGTATTTCAGGGAACTATGGCTACACCTTC.

The J gene is TRBJ2-7, the V gene TRBV7-6; D is unresolved. The CDR3 totals 17 residues. Germline CDR1 reads SGHVS; CDR2 reads FNYEAQ. V was pared by 0 bases and J by 0 bases, with 15 bases between. The CDR3 DNA follows: TGTGCCAGCAGCTTAGCTCTGACTCAACCCACCTCCTACGAGCAGTACTTC. It is translated as CASSLALTQPTSYEQYF.

This clone showed up just once. This rearrangement joins TRBV11-2 to TRBJ2-7; the match to TRBD2 covers 11 bases. The V gene's germline CDR1 is SGHAT and CDR2 FQNNGV. The CDR3 runs to 17 residues. Trimming at V came to 0 bases and at J to 1 base, leaving 5 bases not matched to a gene. The CDR3 spells CASSLDSRTSGSYEQYF. CDR3 nucleotides: TGTGCCAGCAGCTTAGATTCCCGGACTAGCGGGTCCTACGAGCAGTACTTC.

In nucleotides, the CDR3 is TGTGCCAGCATTCCGATGTGGGAGATCAGGTCCTACAATGAGCAGTTCTTC. Its translation: CASIPMWEIRSYNEQFF. This chain joins TRBV7-8 and TRBJ2-1, with D possibly matching TRBD2 (5 bases). Per germline, CDR1 SGHVS and CDR2 FQNEAQ. Trimming cost V 7 bases and J 1 base, with 20 bases left between them. CDR3 length: 17 residues.

The V and J genes are TRBV5-6 and TRBJ2-2, with 8 bases fitting TRBD2. This CDR3 is built from 15 residues. CDR1 and CDR2 from the germline V gene are SGHDT and YYEEEE. Trimming took 4 bases from V and 1 from J; bases not matched to a gene: 3. The CDR3 spells CASSRAGVNTGELFF. CDR3 in DNA: TGTGCCAGCAGCAGAGCGGGGGTGAACACCGGGGAGCTGTTTTTT.

The chain uses TRBV12-5 and TRBJ2-7, with 13 bases fitting TRBD2. Per the germline V gene, CDR1 is LGHNT and CDR2 is FRNRAP. V lost 3 bases, J lost 6 bases, and 8 bases stayed unmatched. CDR3 length: 16 residues. The CDR3: CASGLGTSGILGEQYF. The CDR3 bases are TGTGCTAGTGGTTTAGGGACTAGCGGGATCTTGGGCGAGCAGTACTTC.

This sequence joins TRBV7-3 and TRBJ1-1; D possibly corresponds to TRBD1 (6 bases). The CDR3 totals 14 residues. V lost 1 base, J lost 6 bases, and 12 bases lay in between. Germline V gives CDR1 SGHTA, CDR2 FQGTGA. DNA of the CDR3: TGTGCCAGCAGCTTAAGGGGGGGACAACCTGAAGCTTTCTTT. Amino acids: CASSLRGGQPEAFF.

This clone appeared once. The chain uses TRBV4-2 and TRBJ2-1; tentatively, D is TRBD1 (6 bases). Germline V CDR1 and CDR2: LGHNA, YNFKEQ. This CDR3 comprises 15 residues. The V gene lost 0 bases and the J gene lost 15 bases, with 21 bases spanning the gap. The chain's CDR3 is CASSQDRQGFRYRFF. DNA of the CDR3: TGTGCCAGCAGCCAAGATCGCCAGGGGTTCCGGTATCGGTTCTTC.

The chain uses TRBV7-9 and TRBJ2-5; 7 bases are shared with TRBD2. Germline CDR1 is SEHNR and CDR2 is FQNEAQ (reference sequence). J was trimmed by 4 bases and V by 5 bases; bases with no gene match: 7. The CDR3 length is 14 residues. This CDR3 is CASSQRTRRETQYF. The CDR3 DNA follows: TGTGCCAGCAGCCAAAGGACTAGGAGAGAGACCCAGTACTTC.